This paragraph covers one TCR beta chain sequence. This clonotype was seen more than once but under ten times. Its antigen is currently not known. It has no much larger one-base neighbor in the sample; base qualities were not kept. Sequencing used an Illumina NovaSeq 6000. TCRalpha and TCRbeta cDNA libraries were constructed by 5'RACE with constant-segment primers, with sample barcodes and unique molecular identifiers being introduced. Trizol reagent was used to extract RNA from every sample. Libraries were amplified in two PCR steps, with a second sample barcode and Illumina TruSeq adapters added in the second step. Sequencing of the libraries was done on an Illumina NovaSeq, producing 2 x 150 bp paired-end reads. The original methods were these. With migec v1.2.7, reads were demultiplexed and then collapsed into UMI-guided consensus sequences. Using mixcr v2.1.11, UMI consensuses were aligned to TRA and TRB V and J templates and then assembled into clonotypes. Clonotypes were classified as expanded or contracted when called significant by both edgeR and NoisET, with noise models trained on biological replicates. edgeR calls used a false discovery rate-adjusted p below 0.01 and a log2 fold-change threshold of 1. As an exploratory analysis of dynamics, max-normalized trajectories of the 1000 most abundant clonotypes were examined with PCA combined with hierarchical clustering. Separately sequenced CD4+ and CD8+ repertoires were used to assign the CD4 or CD8 phenotype of responding clones. Through fastp at Q25 and MiXCR, TCRdb rebuilt clones from the public reads, retaining in-frame beta chains. CDR3 protein duplicates are merged, each entry listing the most common genes and DNA. TCRdb, not the authors, supplied the V and J calls. The sample table contains around 500,000 distinct CDR3 sequences; only one count was recorded for over 15% of them. Of the sample, 10% to 15% falls within the top ten clones.

This sample is drawn from a study of T-cell memory formation after mild COVID-19 (dated by TCRdb to the early 2020s). Broadly, across the study: Most TCR sequence clusters were specific to one of the two donors. In two donors, T-cell clones that expanded and contracted after mild COVID-19 were followed by sequencing TCRalpha and TCRbeta repertoires longitudinally. The cohort comprised two young, previously healthy adult volunteers, one female and one male.

Ficoll-Paque density gradient centrifugation was used to isolate PBMCs. The trim is 1 base for V and 9 bases for J, with a gap of 12 bases between the germline ends. Taken from the germline V gene, the CDR1 and CDR2 loops are KGHDR and SFDVKD. The CDR3 contains 14 residues, cysteine and phenylalanine counted. Just CDR3 DNA is preserved here, 42 bases in frame from base 1. Paper-wide results and their limitations: Clones that contracted from day 15 to 85 showed balanced CD4/CD8 phenotypes, whereas a second wave of clones that expanded from day 15 to 37 leaned towards CD4+. Some responding clones were found in pre-infection memory, which suggests that pre-existing cross-reactive memory T cells took part in the SARS-CoV-2 response. Only a couple of mild cases were covered in the study, and larger cohorts including severe cases with pre-infection samples were considered necessary. Contracting CD4+ clones were located mainly in the CM and EM memory subsets, whereas CD8+ clones were found to be enriched in EMRA. Whether the second-wave clones peaking on day 37 were SARS-CoV-2 specific was not confirmed.

The V gene is TRBV24-1 and the J gene is TRBJ2-1, with TRBD2 perhaps the D gene, on 6 matching bases. The sequence derives from an adult woman who had mild COVID-19 (a few samples of this study predate the infection). The sample titles of this study are shuffled in the database, so cell type and time point are left out; the donor was told from shared clones. The sample was PBMCs or a T cell subset sorted from them (not recorded which). The CDR3 protein: CATSDLRRGGEQFF. Read as DNA, the sequence is TGTGCCACCAGTGATTTACGGCGGGGCGGTGAGCAGTTCTTC.